Detailed here is one TCR beta chain. The CDR3 has 13 residues. Germline loops: CDR1 MNHNY, CDR2 SVGAGI (reference sequence). V was shortened by 6 bases and J by 5 bases, with 10 bases between the two germline ends. The assay was immunoSEQ multiplex PCR, and TCRdb's table has in-frame clones only and misses some. The sample contains 100,000 to 150,000 clones, around 90% of which appear only once. This entry comes from a study of control samples from healthy donors and cancer patients. The sequenced sample was blood. The sequence derives from a man aged 35 to 55 in good health. The chain joins TRBV6-6 to TRBJ2-2; no clear D. This CDR3 is CASRQRLTGELFF. Written as DNA, the CDR3 is TGTGCCAGCAGGCAGAGGTTGACCGGGGAGCTGTTTTTT.